The 7 T cell receptor beta chains below were found in one sample sequenced in a study of long-term antiretroviral therapy in people with HIV. Researchers report immunoSEQ v3.0 was run at survey level. TCRdb's table, derived via immunoSEQ multiplex PCR, lists solely in-frame clones and lacks some. The sample shows tens of thousands of clones, approximately 83% of them seen only once. The sample was unsorted PBMCs, taken 0.8 years before starting antiretroviral therapy. All receptors come from a man younger than 35 with HIV.

This clone came up a few times. The chain combines TRBV27 with TRBJ1-2; perhaps TRBD1 as D (6 bases). Trimming cost V 5 bases and J 0 bases, with 25 bases left between them. CDR3 length equals 19 residues. The germline gives CDR1 MNHEY, CDR2 SMNVEV (reference sequence). CDR3 sequence reads: CASSTRPTGPGGANYGYTF. The CDR3 region has the DNA TGTGCCAGCAGTACGAGACCGACAGGCCCTGGGGGTGCTAACTATGGCTACACCTTC.

The J gene is TRBJ2-5, the V gene TRBV5-1, with 7 bases lining up with TRBD1. The J segment lost 4 bases and the V segment lost 4 bases, leaving 16 bases of the junction unmatched. Germline CDR1 is SGHRS and CDR2 is YFSETQ. CDR3 size: 17 residues. In DNA form, the CDR3 reads TGCGCCAGCAGCCCTCAGCTACAGGGGAATCGATTAGAGACCCAGTACTTC. Its protein is CASSPQLQGNRLETQYF.

This clone was seen once. The chain is built from TRBV7-2 and TRBJ2-1, with D hard to call. Germline values: CDR1 SGHTA, CDR2 FQGNSA. The CDR3 covers 16 residues. Trimming took off 2 bases at V and 7 bases at J, with 18 bases between the two ends. CDR3 sequence: CASSLYEVVSSNEQFF. The CDR3 nucleotides are TGTGCCAGCAGCTTATACGAGGTGGTCAGTTCGAATGAGCAGTTCTTC.

The V and J genes are TRBV27 and TRBJ2-3; D is possibly TRBD1 (6 bases). Germline V gene lookup returns CDR1 MNHEY and CDR2 SMNVEV (reference sequence). This CDR3 has 15 residues. Trimming removed 4 bases at V and 0 bases at J, with 11 bases between. The CDR3 loop reads CASSSRQDSTDTQYF. The CDR3 DNA reads TGTGCCAGCAGTTCCCGACAGGACAGCACAGATACGCAGTATTTT.

V gene TRBV5-4 combines with J gene TRBJ1-5; D unresolved. Between the trimmed V and J ends, which lost 3 bases and 5 bases, there was a span of 12 bases. Germline CDR1 and CDR2: SGHNT and YYREEE (reference sequence). The CDR3 covers 14 residues. The CDR3 nucleotides are TGTGCCAGCAGCTCAATAGGTGGTGATCAGCCCCAGCATTTT. This sequence encodes CASSSIGGDQPQHF.

The chain is built from TRBV15 and TRBJ2-3; tentative D call: TRBD2 (6 bases). V gave up 3 bases and J gave up 3 bases, with 10 bases separating them. The CDR3 is 14 residues long. Looked up from germline, CDR1 is LNHNV and CDR2 is YYDKDF (reference sequence). The CDR3 reads CATSRSGLTDTQYF. Written as DNA, the CDR3 is TGTGCCACCAGCAGGAGCGGACTAACAGATACGCAGTATTTT.

This rearrangement joins TRBV2 to TRBJ1-5; D uncertain. Germline V gene data show CDR1 as SNHLY and CDR2 as FYNNEI. Trimming took off 0 bases at V and 7 bases at J, with 10 bases between the two ends. The CDR3 is 14 amino acids. The CDR3 loop reads CASSEAGGVQPQHF. DNA of the CDR3: TGTGCCAGCAGTGAAGCGGGTGGGGTCCAGCCCCAGCATTTT.